The 21 T cell receptor beta chains presented below share a single source sample, sequenced in a study of T cell responses to AZD1222 COVID-19 vaccine. Using immunoSEQ multiplex PCR, the repertoire was profiled, and TCRdb retains in-frame clones only, with some absent. The table shows over 100,000 clones, with more than 75% occurring only once. The source material was peripheral blood, sampled on day 0 of AZD1222 vaccination. These receptors originate from an adult in good health.

CDR3 sequence (DNA): TGTGCCAGCAGTTCAGTCGGGACAGGGGACTACGAGCAGTACTTC. This encodes CASSSVGTGDYEQYF. This sequence joins TRBV6-5 and TRBJ2-7; TRBD1 aligns across 10 bases. CDR3 size: 15 residues. V was pared by 4 bases and J by 3 bases, with 6 bases of the junction left unmatched. The germline V gene has CDR1 MNHEY and CDR2 SVGAGI.

The chain links TRBV9 to TRBJ1-4, with D maybe TRBD1 (5 bases). This CDR3 contains 17 residues. Germline V gene sequence: CDR1 SGDLS, CDR2 YYNGEE. V gave up 0 bases and J gave up 7 bases, with 19 bases separating them. The CDR3, as DNA: TGTGCCAGCAGCGTAGGGGTGGGAGGGACCAGAGGTGAAAAACTGTTTTTT. It codes for CASSVGVGGTRGEKLFF.

This clone was counted only a few times. The chain uses TRBV19 and TRBJ2-1; 9 bases line up with TRBD2. The J segment lost 5 bases and the V segment lost 6 bases, leaving 11 bases of the junction unmatched. The CDR3 extends over 16 amino acids. The V gene's germline CDR1 is LNHDA and CDR2 SQIVND (reference sequence). CDR3 nucleotide sequence: TGTGCCAGTAGCAATGGAGCGGGGGGCGTTAACAATGAGCAGTTCTTC. Protein: CASSNGAGGVNNEQFF. The whole variable domain, filled in from reference TRBV19 and TRBJ2-1, reads DGGITQSPKYLFRKEGQNVTLSCEQNLNHDAMYWYRQDPGQGLRLIYYSQIVNDFQKGDIAEGYSVSREKKESFPLTVTSAQKNPTAFYLCASSNGAGGVNNEQFFGPGTRLTVL.

The chain links TRBV25-1 to TRBJ1-1; unclear D gene. CDR1 MGHDK and CDR2 SYGVNS come from the germline V gene. The CDR3 contains 12 residues. The V end was cut by 2 bases, the J end by 5 bases, with 6 bases between. DNA for the CDR3: TGTGCCAGCAGTGAAGGGCAAACTGAAGCTTTCTTT. Protein: CASSEGQTEAFF. Looking up the rest from reference TRBV25-1 and TRBJ1-1 gives the full variable domain: EADIYQTPRYLVIGTGKKITLECSQTMGHDKMYWYQQDPGMELHLIHYSYGVNSTEKGDLSSESTVSRIRTEHFPLTLESARPSHTSQYLCASSEGQTEAFFGQGTRLTVV.

The chain combines TRBV3-1 (or the pseudogene TRBV3-2) with TRBJ1-4; TRBD1 might be the D (6 bases). V was shortened by 3 bases and J by 7 bases, with 9 bases between the two germline ends. This CDR3 contains 13 residues. CDR1 LGHDT and CDR2 YNNKEL come from the germline V gene (reference sequence). CDR3 coding DNA: TGTGCCAGCAGCCAGGGGGCGATTGAAAAACTGTTTTTT. Translated, it gives CASSQGAIEKLFF.

Written as DNA, the CDR3 is TGTGCCAGCAGCGGACAGGGGGCGAAAGGAAACACCATATATTTT. Translating it yields CASSGQGAKGNTIYF. The chain recombines TRBV11-2 with TRBJ1-3; 11 nucleotides agree with TRBD1. CDR1 and CDR2 from the germline V gene are SGHAT and FQNNGV. The CDR3 has 15 residues. With 5 bases clipped from V and 4 bases from J, the junction kept 4 bases outside the gene matches.

J is TRBJ1-2 and V is TRBV21-1; the D call TRBD1 from the table was never checked on the DNA. TRBV21-1 is tagged as a pseudogene. This CDR3 comprises 16 residues. The CDR3 loop reads CASSKERVGHPYGYTF. DNA for the CDR3: TGTGCCAGCAGCAAAGAAAGAGTCGGACACCCATATGGCTACACCTTC.

This clone was counted once. The chain uses TRBV7-2 and TRBJ2-7; either TRBD1 or TRBD2 may supply D (5 bases each). V was shortened by 7 bases and J by 0 bases, with 13 bases between the two germline ends. Germline CDR1 is SGHTA and CDR2 is FQGNSA. This CDR3 has 14 residues. In DNA, the CDR3 is TGTGCCAGCACGTCTCGAGGGGACTCCTACGAGCAGTACTTC. It specifies CASTSRGDSYEQYF. The full variable domain, completed using reference TRBV7-2 and TRBJ2-7, is GAGVSQSPSNKVTEKGKDVELRCDPISGHTALYWYRQSLGQGLEFLIYFQGNSAPDKSGLPSDRFSAERTGGSVSTLTIQRTQQEDSAVYLCASTSRGDSYEQYFGPGTRLTVT.

The rearrangement joins TRBV7-8 to TRBJ1-6; D gene ambiguous. Germline CDR1 is SGHVS and CDR2 is FQNEAQ. CDR3 length: 13 residues. V was trimmed by 1 base and J by 9 bases, leaving 7 bases between them. CDR3 sequence: CASSLEIGSPLHF. The CDR3 DNA sequence: TGTGCCAGCAGCTTAGAGATCGGTTCACCCCTCCACTTT.

The V and J genes are TRBV28 and TRBJ1-5; TRBD1 is a possible D gene (5 bases). Germline V CDR1 and CDR2: MDHEN, SYDVKM. Trimming pared 5 bases from V and 0 bases from J, leaving 11 bases between. The CDR3 runs 15 residues. CDR3 region: CASSPWDFSNQPQHF. For the CDR3, the DNA is TGTGCCAGCAGTCCCTGGGACTTTAGCAATCAGCCCCAGCATTTT.

This chain connects TRBV6-2 or TRBV6-3 to TRBJ1-1; tentative D call: TRBD1 (6 bases). CDR1 MNHEY and CDR2 SVGEGT come from the germline V gene. The CDR3 loop spans 13 amino acids. The V and J ends lost 3 bases and 3 bases respectively, with 8 bases between them. In DNA, the CDR3 is TGTGCCAGCAGTTATCGGGGGCACACTGAAGCTTTCTTT. This codes for CASSYRGHTEAFF.

The V and J genes are TRBV3-1 (or the pseudogene TRBV3-2) and TRBJ2-1; D is possibly TRBD1 (6 bases). Deletions cut 1 base from V and 4 bases from J, with 14 bases between. There are 16 residues in the CDR3. Germline assignment: CDR1 LGHDT and CDR2 YNNKEL (reference sequence). CDR3 sequence reads: CASSQGVGTLYNEQFF. The DNA of the CDR3 is TGTGCCAGCAGCCAAGGGGTGGGGACACTTTACAATGAGCAGTTCTTC.

This chain connects TRBV11-3 to TRBJ2-5; 10 bases match TRBD2. Germline V gene data show CDR1 as SGHNT and CDR2 as YENEEA. The V and J ends lost 5 bases and 0 bases, in that order; junction bases with no gene match: 18. This CDR3 comprises 20 residues. This chain's CDR3 is CASSLGGVAGGLRYQETQYF. The CDR3 DNA sequence: TGTGCCAGCAGCCTGGGAGGCGTAGCGGGGGGCCTCAGGTACCAAGAGACCCAGTACTTC.

This sequence joins TRBV5-4 and TRBJ2-7; 8 bases align to TRBD2. This CDR3 comprises 15 residues. CDR1 is SGHNT and CDR2 is YYREEE in the germline V gene (reference sequence). V was pared by 1 base and J by 3 bases, with 6 bases of the junction left unmatched. Written as DNA, the CDR3 is TGTGCCAGCAGCTTGATCGGGACTAGAAGCTACGAGCAGTACTTC. Translating gives CASSLIGTRSYEQYF.

In DNA form, the CDR3 reads TGTGCCAGCAGTCCGGACAGGGCTGGAAACACCATATATTTT. Encoded protein: CASSPDRAGNTIYF. The gene calls are TRBV28 and TRBJ1-3, with 8 nucleotides matching TRBD1. The germline gives CDR1 MDHEN, CDR2 SYDVKM. This CDR3 is 14 amino acids long. V was clipped by 5 bases and J by 2 bases; unmatched bases: 2.

The chain couples TRBV10-3 to TRBJ1-6, with D possibly TRBD1 on 5 matching bases. V lost 8 bases to trimming and J lost 7 bases, with 12 bases between them. The germline V gene has CDR1 ENHRY and CDR2 SYGVKD. The length of the CDR3 is 13 residues. The CDR3 bases are TGTGCCATCGGAGCAGGGCGAAATTCACCCCTCCACTTT. Its translation: CAIGAGRNSPLHF.

J is TRBJ2-5 and V is TRBV27; 13 bases match TRBD2. Looked up from germline, CDR1 is MNHEY and CDR2 is SMNVEV (reference sequence). The V and J ends lost 5 bases and 2 bases, in that order; junction bases with no gene match: 8. The CDR3 sequence is 17 residues long. DNA of the CDR3: TGTGCCAGCAGTACAAGGACTAGCGGGGGTTATCAAGAGACCCAGTACTTC. The encoded protein is CASSTRTSGGYQETQYF.

This chain links TRBV6-2 or TRBV6-3 with TRBJ1-1; D possibly corresponds to TRBD1 (5 bases). The CDR3 loop spans 11 amino acids. The germline V gene has CDR1 MNHEY and CDR2 SVGEGT. Trimming shortened V by 6 bases and J by 9 bases, and 11 bases separated the two germline ends. CDR3 amino acids: CASSQGLQAFF. CDR3 nucleotide sequence: TGTGCCAGCAGCCAGGGACTTCAAGCTTTCTTT.

The count of this clone is one. This chain uses TRBV27 with TRBJ1-4; TRBD1 matches at 7 bases. Germline lookup yields CDR1 MNHEY and CDR2 SMNVEV (reference sequence). The CDR3 length is 14 residues. J gave up 8 bases and V 6 bases, and 9 bases lay outside the gene matches. CDR3 bases: TGTGCCAGCAGCCCCGGACAGGTTTGGGAAAAACTGTTTTTT. Translation: CASSPGQVWEKLFF.

The chain recombines TRBV6-5 with TRBJ1-5, with D hard to call. Germline assignment: CDR1 MNHEY and CDR2 SVGAGI. The CDR3 consists of 15 residues. The V gene lost 5 bases and the J gene lost 3 bases, with 14 bases spanning the gap. The CDR3 loop is CASSLEKGFNQPQHF. CDR3 in DNA: TGTGCCAGCAGTCTCGAAAAGGGTTTCAATCAGCCCCAGCATTTT.

The chain carries TRBV6-5 and TRBJ2-3, with 7 bases fitting TRBD1. V gave up 8 bases and J gave up 1 base; unmatched junction bases: 9. The CDR3 has 15 residues. Germline V CDR1 and CDR2: MNHEY, SVGAGI. The chain's CDR3 is CASHQGVWGTDTQYF. The CDR3 bases are TGTGCCAGCCACCAGGGGGTGTGGGGCACAGATACGCAGTATTTT.